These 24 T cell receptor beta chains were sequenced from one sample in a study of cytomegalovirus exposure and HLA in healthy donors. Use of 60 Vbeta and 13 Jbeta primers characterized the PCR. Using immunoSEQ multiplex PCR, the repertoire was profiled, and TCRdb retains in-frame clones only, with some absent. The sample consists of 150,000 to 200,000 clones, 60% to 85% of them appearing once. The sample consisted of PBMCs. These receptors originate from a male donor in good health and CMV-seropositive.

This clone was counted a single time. CDR3 region: CASSSTGLAGAKNIQYF. The CDR3 nucleotides read TGTGCCAGCAGTTCCACCGGACTAGCGGGAGCCAAAAACATTCAGTACTTC. The chain joins TRBV27 to TRBJ2-4; TRBD2 agrees at 11 bases. V dropped 4 bases and J dropped 0; count of bases not matched to a gene: 5. The germline V gene encodes CDR1 MNHEY and CDR2 SMNVEV (reference sequence). The length of the CDR3 is 17 residues.

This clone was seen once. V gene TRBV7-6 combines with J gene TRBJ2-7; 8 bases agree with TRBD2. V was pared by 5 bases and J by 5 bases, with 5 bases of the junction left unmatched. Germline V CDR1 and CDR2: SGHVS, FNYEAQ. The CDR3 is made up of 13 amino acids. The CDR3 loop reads CASSRTGGDEQYF. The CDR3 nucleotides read TGTGCCAGCAGCCGAACCGGGGGGGACGAGCAGTACTTC.

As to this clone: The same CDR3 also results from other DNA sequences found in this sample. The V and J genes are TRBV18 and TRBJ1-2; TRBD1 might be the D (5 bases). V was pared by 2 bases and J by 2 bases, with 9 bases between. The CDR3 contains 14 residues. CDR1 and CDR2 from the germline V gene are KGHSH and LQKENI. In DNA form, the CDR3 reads TGTGCCAGCTCACCAGACAGCCGAAACTATGGCTACACCTTC. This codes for CASSPDSRNYGYTF. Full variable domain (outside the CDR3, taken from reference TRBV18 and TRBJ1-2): NAGVMQNPRHLVRRRGQEARLRCSPMKGHSHVYWYRQLPEEGLKFMVYLQKENIIDESGMPKERFSAEFPKEGPSILRIQQVVRGDSAAYFCASSPDSRNYGYTFGSGTRLTVV.

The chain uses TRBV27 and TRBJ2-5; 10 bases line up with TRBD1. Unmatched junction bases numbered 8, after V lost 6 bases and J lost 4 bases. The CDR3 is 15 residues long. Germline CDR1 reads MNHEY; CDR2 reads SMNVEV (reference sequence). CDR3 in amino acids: CASRGTGAARETQYF. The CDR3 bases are TGTGCCAGCAGGGGGACAGGGGCAGCGAGAGAGACCCAGTACTTC.

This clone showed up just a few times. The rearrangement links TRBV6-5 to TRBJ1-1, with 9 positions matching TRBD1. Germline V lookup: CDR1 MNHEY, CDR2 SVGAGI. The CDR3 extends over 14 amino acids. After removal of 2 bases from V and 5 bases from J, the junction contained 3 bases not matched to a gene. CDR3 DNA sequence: TGTGCCAGCAGTTACGGGGGGACAGGGACTGAAGCTTTCTTT. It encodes CASSYGGTGTEAFF.

The CDR3 region is CASSLVIDGYTF. CDR3 sequence (DNA): TGTGCCAGCAGCTTAGTAATAGATGGCTACACCTTC. The rearrangement uses TRBV7-9 and TRBJ1-2; D remains ambiguous. The germline V gene encodes CDR1 SEHNR and CDR2 FQNEAQ (reference sequence). V was shortened by 1 base and J by 6 bases, with 6 bases between the two germline ends. This CDR3 region has 12 residues.

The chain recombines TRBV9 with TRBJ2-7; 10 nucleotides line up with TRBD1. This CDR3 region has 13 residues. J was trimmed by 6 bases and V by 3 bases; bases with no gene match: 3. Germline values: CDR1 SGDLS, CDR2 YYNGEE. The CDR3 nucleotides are TGTGCCAGCAGCGCGACAGGGGGCGGCGAGCAGTACTTC. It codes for CASSATGGGEQYF.

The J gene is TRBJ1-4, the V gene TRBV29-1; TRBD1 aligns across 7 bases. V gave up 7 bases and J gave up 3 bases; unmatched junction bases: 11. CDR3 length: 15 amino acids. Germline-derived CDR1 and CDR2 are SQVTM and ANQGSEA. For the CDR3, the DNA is TGCAGCGCCACAAAGGCGGGACAGCCTAATGAAAAACTGTTTTTT. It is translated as CSATKAGQPNEKLFF.

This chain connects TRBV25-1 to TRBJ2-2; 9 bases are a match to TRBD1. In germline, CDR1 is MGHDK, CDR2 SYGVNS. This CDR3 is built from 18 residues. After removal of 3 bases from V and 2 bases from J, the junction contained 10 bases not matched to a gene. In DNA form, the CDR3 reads TGTGCCAGCAGTGATCAGGGACAGGGCAGGGGAAACACCGGGGAGCTGTTTTTT. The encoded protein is CASSDQGQGRGNTGELFF.

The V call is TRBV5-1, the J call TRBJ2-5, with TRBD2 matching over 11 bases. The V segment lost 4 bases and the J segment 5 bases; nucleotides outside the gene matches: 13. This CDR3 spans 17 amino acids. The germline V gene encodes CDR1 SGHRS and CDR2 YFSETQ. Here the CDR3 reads CASSPRRDLAGGETQYF. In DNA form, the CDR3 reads TGCGCCAGCAGCCCCCGCCGGGATCTAGCGGGGGGTGAGACCCAGTACTTC.

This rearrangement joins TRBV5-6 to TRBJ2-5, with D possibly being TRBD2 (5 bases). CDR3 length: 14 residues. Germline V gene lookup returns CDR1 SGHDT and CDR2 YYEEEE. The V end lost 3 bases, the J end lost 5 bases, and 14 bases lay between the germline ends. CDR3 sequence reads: CASSSEAPAETQYF. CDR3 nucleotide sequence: TGTGCCAGCAGCTCGGAGGCTCCGGCCGAGACCCAGTACTTC.

The CDR3 protein is CASSDGRDRGEEKLFF. Written as DNA, the CDR3 is TGTGCCAGCAGTGACGGGAGGGACAGGGGTGAGGAAAAACTGTTTTTT. The chain is built from TRBV6-1 and TRBJ1-4; 10 bases agree with TRBD1. Per germline, CDR1 MNHNS and CDR2 SASEGT. The length of the CDR3 is 16 residues. V lost 3 bases, J lost 8 bases, and 9 bases stayed unmatched.

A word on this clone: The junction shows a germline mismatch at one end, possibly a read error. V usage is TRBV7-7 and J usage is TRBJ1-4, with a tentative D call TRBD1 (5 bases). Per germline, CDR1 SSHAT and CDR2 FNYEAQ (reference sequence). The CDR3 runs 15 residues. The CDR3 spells CASSLGAGKIEKLFF. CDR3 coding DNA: TGTGCTAGCAGCTTAGGGGCGGGGAAGATAGAAAAACTGTTTTTT.

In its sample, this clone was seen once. In DNA, the CDR3 is TGCGCCAGCAGCGTAACACGTTCCCACGAGCAGTACTTC. Residues: CASSVTRSHEQYF. The V gene is TRBV5-1, the J gene TRBJ2-7, with D unresolved. V lost 4 bases to trimming and J lost 5 bases, with 13 bases between them. This CDR3 contains 13 residues. Germline V gene lookup returns CDR1 SGHRS and CDR2 YFSETQ.

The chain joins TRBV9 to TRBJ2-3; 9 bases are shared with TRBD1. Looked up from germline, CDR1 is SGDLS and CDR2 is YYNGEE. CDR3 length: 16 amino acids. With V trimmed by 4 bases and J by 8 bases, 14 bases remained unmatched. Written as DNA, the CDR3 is TGTGCCAGCAGCCCCTCCGGACAGGGGCAATTGGGTACGCAGTATTTT. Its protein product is CASSPSGQGQLGTQYF.

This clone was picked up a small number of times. CDR3 DNA: TGTGCCAGCGCACCGGGACAGGGTTATTCACCCCTCCACTTT. This encodes CASAPGQGYSPLHF. The V call is TRBV5-6, the J call TRBJ1-6; 9 bases match TRBD1. This CDR3 has 14 amino acids. Trimming removed 7 bases from V and 8 bases from J; junction bases left unmatched: 7. CDR1 is SGHDT and CDR2 is YYEEEE in the germline V gene.

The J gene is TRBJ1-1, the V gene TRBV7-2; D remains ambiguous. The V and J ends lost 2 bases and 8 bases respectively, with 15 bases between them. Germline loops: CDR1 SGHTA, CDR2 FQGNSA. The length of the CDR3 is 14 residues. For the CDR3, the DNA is TGTGCCAGCAGCTTAAAGTTTGCGGGTGCAGAAGCTTTCTTT. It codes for CASSLKFAGAEAFF.

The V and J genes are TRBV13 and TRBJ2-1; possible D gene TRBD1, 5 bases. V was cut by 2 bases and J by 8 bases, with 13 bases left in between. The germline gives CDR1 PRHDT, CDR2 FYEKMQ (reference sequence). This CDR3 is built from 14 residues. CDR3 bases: TGTGCCAGCAGCTTACAGGGCCCCAAGGATGAGCAGTTCTTC. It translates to CASSLQGPKDEQFF.

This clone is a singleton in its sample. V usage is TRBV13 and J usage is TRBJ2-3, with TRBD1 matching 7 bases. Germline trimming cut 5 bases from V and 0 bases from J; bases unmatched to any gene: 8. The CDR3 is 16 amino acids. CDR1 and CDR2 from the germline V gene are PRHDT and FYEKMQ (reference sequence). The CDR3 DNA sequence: TGTGCCAGCAGCCACCGGGACAGTCTTAGCACAGATACGCAGTATTTT. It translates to CASSHRDSLSTDTQYF.

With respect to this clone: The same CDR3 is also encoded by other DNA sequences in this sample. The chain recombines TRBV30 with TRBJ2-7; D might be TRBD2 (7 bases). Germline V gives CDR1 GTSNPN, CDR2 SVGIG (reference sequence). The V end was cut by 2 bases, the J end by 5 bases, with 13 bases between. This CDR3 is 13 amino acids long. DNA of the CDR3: TGTGCCTGGAGTAGGGGGGGCCTGGACGAGCAGTACTTC. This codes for CAWSRGGLDEQYF. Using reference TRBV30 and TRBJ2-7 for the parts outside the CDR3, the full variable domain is SQTIHQWPATLVQPVGSPLSLECTVEGTSNPNLYWYRQAAGRGLQLLFYSVGIGQISSEVPQNLSASRPQDRQFILSSKKLLLSDSGFYLCAWSRGGLDEQYFGPGTRLTVT.

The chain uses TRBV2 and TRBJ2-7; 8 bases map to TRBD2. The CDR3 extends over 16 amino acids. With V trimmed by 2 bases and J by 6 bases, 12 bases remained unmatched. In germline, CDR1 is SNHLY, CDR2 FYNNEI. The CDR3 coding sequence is TGTGCCAGCAGTGAAATAACCGGGACTAGTCCATTCGAGCAGTACTTC. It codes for CASSEITGTSPFEQYF.

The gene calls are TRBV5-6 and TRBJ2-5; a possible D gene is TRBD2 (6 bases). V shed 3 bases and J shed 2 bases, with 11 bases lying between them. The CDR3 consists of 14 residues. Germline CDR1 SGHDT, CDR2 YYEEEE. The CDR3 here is CASSWEDGQETQYF. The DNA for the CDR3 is TGTGCCAGCAGCTGGGAGGACGGTCAAGAGACCCAGTACTTC.

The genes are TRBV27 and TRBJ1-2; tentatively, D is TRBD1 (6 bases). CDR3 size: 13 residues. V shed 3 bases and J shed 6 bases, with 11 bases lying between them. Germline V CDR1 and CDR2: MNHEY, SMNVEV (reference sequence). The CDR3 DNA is TGTGCCAGCAGTTTGCAGGGGTTGGATGGCTACACCTTC. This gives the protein CASSLQGLDGYTF.

The CDR3 coding sequence is TGTGCCAGCAGCTTAGCCGGACAGCCTTATGGCTACACCTTC. This encodes CASSLAGQPYGYTF. This rearrangement joins TRBV7-9 to TRBJ1-2, with D tentatively TRBD1 (6 bases). Trimming shortened V by 0 bases and J by 5 bases, and 10 bases separated the two germline ends. The CDR3 is 14 amino acids. Germline loops: CDR1 SEHNR, CDR2 FQNEAQ (reference sequence).